This T cell receptor beta chain was recorded in a study of control samples from healthy donors and cancer patients. Method: immunoSEQ multiplex PCR; TCRdb's copy keeps in-frame clones and lacks some. This repertoire shows around 200,000 clones, over 85% found once; its top ten account for about 1.5%. Germline CDR1 and CDR2: SGHRS and YFSETQ. This CDR3 contains 15 residues. V lost 0 bases and J lost 2, with 11 bases in between. The specimen sequenced was blood. The source of this sequence is a man younger than 35 in good health. The V gene is TRBV5-1, the J gene TRBJ1-2, with TRBD1 as a possible D gene (5 bases). The CDR3 coding sequence is TGCGCCAGCAGCTTGGATCTAGGGGAGAACTATGGCTACACCTTC. It encodes CASSLDLGENYGYTF.